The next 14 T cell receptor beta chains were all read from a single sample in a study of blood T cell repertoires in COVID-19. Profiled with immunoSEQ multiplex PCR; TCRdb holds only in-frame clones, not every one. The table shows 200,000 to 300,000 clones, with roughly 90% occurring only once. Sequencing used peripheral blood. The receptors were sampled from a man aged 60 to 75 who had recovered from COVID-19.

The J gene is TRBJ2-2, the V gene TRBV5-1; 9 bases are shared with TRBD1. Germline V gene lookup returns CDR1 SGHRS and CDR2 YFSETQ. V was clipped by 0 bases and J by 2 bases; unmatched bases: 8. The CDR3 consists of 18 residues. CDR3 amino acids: CASSLDPPGQGNTGELFF. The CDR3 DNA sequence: TGCGCCAGCAGCTTGGACCCTCCGGGACAGGGAAACACCGGGGAGCTGTTTTTT.

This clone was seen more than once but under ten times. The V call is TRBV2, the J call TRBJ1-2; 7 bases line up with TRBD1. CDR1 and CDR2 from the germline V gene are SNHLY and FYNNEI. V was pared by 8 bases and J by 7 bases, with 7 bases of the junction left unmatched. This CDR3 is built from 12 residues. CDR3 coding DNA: TGTGCCAGCTATATCAGGGGGGCTGGCTACACCTTC. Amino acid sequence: CASYIRGAGYTF.

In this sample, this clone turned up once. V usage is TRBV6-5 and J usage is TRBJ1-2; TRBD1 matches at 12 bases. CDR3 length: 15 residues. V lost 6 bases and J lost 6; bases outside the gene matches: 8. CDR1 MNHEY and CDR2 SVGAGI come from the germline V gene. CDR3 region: CASRPSGTGGHGYTF. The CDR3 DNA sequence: TGTGCCAGCAGGCCTTCCGGGACAGGGGGCCATGGCTACACCTTC.

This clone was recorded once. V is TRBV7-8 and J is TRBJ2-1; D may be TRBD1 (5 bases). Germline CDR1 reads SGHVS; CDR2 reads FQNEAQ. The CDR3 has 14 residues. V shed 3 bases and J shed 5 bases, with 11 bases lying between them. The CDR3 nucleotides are TGTGCCAGCAGCTTTAGGGAAGGGGACAATGAGCAGTTCTTC. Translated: CASSFREGDNEQFF. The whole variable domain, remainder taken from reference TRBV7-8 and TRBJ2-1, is GAGVSQSPRYKVAKRGQDVALRCDPISGHVSLFWYQQALGQGPEFLTYFQNEAQLDKSGLPSDRFFAERPEGSVSTLKIQRTQQEDSAVYLCASSFREGDNEQFFGPGTRLTVL.

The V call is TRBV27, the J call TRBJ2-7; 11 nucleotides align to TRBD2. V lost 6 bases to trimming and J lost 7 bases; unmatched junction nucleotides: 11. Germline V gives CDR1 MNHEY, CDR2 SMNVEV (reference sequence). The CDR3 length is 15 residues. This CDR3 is CASRTSGAGLGEQYF. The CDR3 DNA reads TGTGCCAGCAGGACTAGCGGGGCGGGATTGGGGGAGCAGTACTTC.

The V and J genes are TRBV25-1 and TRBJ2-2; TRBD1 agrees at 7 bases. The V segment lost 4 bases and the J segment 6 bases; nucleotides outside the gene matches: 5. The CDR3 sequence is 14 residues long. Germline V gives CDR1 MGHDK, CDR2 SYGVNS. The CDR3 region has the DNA TGTGCCAGCAGTGGCTACAGGGGACCCGGGGAGCTGTTTTTT. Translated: CASSGYRGPGELFF.

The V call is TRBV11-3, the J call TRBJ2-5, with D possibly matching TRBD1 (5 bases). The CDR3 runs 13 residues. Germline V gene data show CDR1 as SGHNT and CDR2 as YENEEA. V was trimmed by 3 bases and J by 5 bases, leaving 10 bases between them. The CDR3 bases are TGTGCCAGCAGCTTTCGACAGAGGGAGACCCAGTACTTC. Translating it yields CASSFRQRETQYF.

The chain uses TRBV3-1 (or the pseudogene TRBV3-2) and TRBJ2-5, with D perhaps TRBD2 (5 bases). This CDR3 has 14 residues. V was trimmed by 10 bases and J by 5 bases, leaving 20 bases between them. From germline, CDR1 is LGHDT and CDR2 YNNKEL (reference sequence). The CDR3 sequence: CATYPGGLEETQYF. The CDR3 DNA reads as TGTGCCACCTATCCCGGTGGACTGGAGGAGACCCAGTACTTC.

CDR3 in DNA: TGCGCCAGCATTAGACTAGCGGACAGCTCCTACAATGAGCAGTTCTTC. Translating gives CASIRLADSSYNEQFF. This sequence joins TRBV10-1 and TRBJ2-1; 9 bases align to TRBD2. The CDR3 runs 16 residues. Per germline, CDR1 WNHNN and CDR2 SYGVQD (reference sequence). Losses at the gene ends were 7 bases for V and 0 bases for J; bases not matched to a gene: 7.

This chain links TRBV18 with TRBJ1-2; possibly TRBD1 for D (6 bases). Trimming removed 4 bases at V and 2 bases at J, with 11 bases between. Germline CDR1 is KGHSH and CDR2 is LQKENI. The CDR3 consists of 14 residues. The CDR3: CASSLSDRNYGYTF. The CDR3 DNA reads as TGTGCCAGCTCACTATCAGACAGGAACTATGGCTACACCTTC.

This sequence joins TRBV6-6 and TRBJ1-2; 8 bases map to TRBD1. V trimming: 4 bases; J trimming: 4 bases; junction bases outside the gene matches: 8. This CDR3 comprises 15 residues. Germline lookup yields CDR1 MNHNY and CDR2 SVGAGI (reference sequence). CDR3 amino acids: CASSFRDRTLYGYTF. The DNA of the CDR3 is TGTGCCAGCAGTTTCCGGGACAGGACCCTCTATGGCTACACCTTC.

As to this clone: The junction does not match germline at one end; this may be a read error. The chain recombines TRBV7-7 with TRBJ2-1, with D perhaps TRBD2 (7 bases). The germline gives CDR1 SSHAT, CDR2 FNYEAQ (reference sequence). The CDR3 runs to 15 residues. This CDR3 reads CASSLGGGPPNEQFF. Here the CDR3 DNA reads TGTGCTAGCAGCTTAGGCGGGGGCCCCCCCAATGAGCAGTTCTTC.

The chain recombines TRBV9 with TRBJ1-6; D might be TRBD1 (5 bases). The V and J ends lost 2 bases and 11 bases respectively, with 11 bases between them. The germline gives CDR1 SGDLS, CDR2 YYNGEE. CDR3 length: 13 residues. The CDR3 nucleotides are TGTGCCAGCAGCGTTCAATTACAGGCACCCCTCCACTTT. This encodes CASSVQLQAPLHF.

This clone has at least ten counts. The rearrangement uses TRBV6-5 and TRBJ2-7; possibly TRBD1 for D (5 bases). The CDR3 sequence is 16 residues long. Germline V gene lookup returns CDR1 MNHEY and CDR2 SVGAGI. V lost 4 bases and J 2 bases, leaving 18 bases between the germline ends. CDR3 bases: TGTGCCAGCAGTTCCCCGAAATCGACAGCCACCTACGAGCAGTACTTC. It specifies CASSSPKSTATYEQYF.